This section outlines one T cell receptor (beta chain) sequence together with its context. Antigen: not known. This sample is part of a study of cytotoxic CD8 clonotypes in ibrutinib-treated CLL. On the study more broadly: Responses: approximately 24 partial, 2 complete; after median around 70 months, about 14 stayed remitted, some twelve progressed. Mean per-sample yields comprised about 250,000 productive templates and 94,082 productive rearrangements.

Trimming stripped 1 base from V and 9 bases from J, with 16 bases between. This CDR3 region has 16 residues. Germline lookup yields CDR1 LNHNV and CDR2 YYDKDF (reference sequence). Some clones are missing from TCRdb's copy, which holds only in-frame ones; the method was immunoSEQ multiplex PCR. Of some 140,000 clones detected, approximately 80% appear once; the ten largest clones hold about 3.3%. Findings and limits, study-wide: Researchers report that baseline clonality outpaced age-matched healthy donors and tracked circulating CD8+ T-cell counts.

TCR beta library input comprised roughly 2 micrograms of genomic DNA from cryopreserved PBMCs. This receptor was identified in a human donor with chronic lymphocytic leukemia. The sample consisted of PBMCs, taken after 24 months of ibrutinib treatment. V gene TRBV15 combines with J gene TRBJ1-6; the D is unclear. CDR3 loop: CATSRVAHGEISPLHF. The CDR3 DNA is TGTGCCACCAGCAGAGTGGCCCACGGGGAAATTTCACCCCTCCACTTT.